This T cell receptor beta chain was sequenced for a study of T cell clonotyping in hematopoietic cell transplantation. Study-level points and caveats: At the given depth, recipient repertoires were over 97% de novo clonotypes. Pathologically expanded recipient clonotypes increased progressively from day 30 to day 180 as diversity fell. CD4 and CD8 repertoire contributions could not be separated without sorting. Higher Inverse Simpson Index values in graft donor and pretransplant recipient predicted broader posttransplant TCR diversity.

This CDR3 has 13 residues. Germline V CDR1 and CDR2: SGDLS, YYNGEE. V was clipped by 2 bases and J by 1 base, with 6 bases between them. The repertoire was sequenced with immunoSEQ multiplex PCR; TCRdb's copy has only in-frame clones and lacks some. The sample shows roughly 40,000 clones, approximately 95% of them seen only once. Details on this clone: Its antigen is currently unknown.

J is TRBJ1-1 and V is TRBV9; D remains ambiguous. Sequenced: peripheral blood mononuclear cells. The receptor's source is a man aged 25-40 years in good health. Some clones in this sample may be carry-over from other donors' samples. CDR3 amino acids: CASSVSANTEAFF. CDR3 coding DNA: TGTGCCAGCAGCGTTTCAGCGAACACTGAAGCTTTCTTT.